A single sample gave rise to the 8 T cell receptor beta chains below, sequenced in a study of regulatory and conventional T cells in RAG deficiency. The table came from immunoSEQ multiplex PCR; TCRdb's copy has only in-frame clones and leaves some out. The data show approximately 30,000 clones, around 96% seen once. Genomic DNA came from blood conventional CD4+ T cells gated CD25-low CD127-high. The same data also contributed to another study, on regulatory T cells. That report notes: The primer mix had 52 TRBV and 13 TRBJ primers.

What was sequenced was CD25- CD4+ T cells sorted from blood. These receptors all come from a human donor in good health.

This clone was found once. In DNA form, the CDR3 reads TGTGCCAGCAGTGTACAAAGCTCCTATAATTCACCCCTCCACTTT. Translating it yields CASSVQSSYNSPLHF. The rearrangement uses TRBV2 and TRBJ1-6, with unresolved D. The CDR3 has 15 residues. Per the germline V gene, CDR1 is SNHLY and CDR2 is FYNNEI. V was trimmed by 4 bases and J by 0 bases, leaving 7 bases between them. Drawing the rest from reference TRBV2 and TRBJ1-6, the complete variable domain is EPEVTQTPSHQVTQMGQEVILRCVPISNHLYFYWYRQILGQKVEFLVSFYNNEISEKSEIFDDQFSVERPDGSNFTLKIRSTKLEDSAMYFCASSVQSSYNSPLHFGNGTRLTVT.

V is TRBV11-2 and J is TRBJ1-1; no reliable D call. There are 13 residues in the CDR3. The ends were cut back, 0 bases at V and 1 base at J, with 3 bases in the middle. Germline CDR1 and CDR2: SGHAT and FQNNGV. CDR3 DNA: TGTGCCAGCAGCTTAGATCGGAACACTGAAGCTTTCTTT. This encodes CASSLDRNTEAFF.

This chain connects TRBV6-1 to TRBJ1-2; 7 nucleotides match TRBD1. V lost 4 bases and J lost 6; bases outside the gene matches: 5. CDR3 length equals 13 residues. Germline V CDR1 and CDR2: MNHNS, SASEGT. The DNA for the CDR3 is TGTGCCAGCAGTGTGGAGGGGGCCAATGGCTACACCTTC. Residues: CASSVEGANGYTF.

The CDR3 loop reads CASSFVRVNTGELFF. The DNA of the CDR3 is TGTGCCAGCAGCTTCGTCCGGGTCAACACCGGGGAGCTGTTTTTT. The V gene is TRBV5-8, the J gene TRBJ2-2; D ambiguous. Germline V CDR1 and CDR2: SGHTS, YDEGEE. The CDR3 extends over 15 amino acids. Deletions cut 2 bases from V and 2 bases from J, with 10 bases between.

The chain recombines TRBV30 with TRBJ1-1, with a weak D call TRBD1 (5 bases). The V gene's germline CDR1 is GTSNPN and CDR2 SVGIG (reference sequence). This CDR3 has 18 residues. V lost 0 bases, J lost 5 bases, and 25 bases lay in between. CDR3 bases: TGTGCCTGGAGTGTAGCCCGGGGTAGTCGGGGACGGGGGACTGAAGCTTTCTTT. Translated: CAWSVARGSRGRGTEAFF.

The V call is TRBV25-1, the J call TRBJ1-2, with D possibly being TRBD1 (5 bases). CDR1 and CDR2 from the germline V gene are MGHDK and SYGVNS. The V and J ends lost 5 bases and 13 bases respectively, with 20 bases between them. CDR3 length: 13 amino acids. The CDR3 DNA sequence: TGTGCCAGCAGTTTACCCCAGGGCCGCAGTTTCACCTTC. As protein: CASSLPQGRSFTF.

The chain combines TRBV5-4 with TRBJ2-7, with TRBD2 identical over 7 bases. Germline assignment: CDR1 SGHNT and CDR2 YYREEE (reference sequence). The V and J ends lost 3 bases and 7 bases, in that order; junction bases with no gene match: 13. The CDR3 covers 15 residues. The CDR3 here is CASSSPRDYHGEQYF. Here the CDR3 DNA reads TGTGCCAGCAGCTCCCCCCGGGACTACCATGGGGAGCAGTACTTC.

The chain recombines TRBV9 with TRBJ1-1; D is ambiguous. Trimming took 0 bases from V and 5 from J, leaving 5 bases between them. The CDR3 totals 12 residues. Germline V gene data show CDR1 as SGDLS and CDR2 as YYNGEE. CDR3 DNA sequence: TGTGCCAGCAGCGTAGAACAGACTGAAGCTTTCTTT. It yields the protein CASSVEQTEAFF.